The clone carrying this TCR beta chain was recorded only once. The sample belongs to a study of blood T cell repertoires in COVID-19. Study as a whole: There were acute and convalescent COVID-19 samples, and they came from the United States, Italy and Spain. PBMCs, B-cell-depleted T cells, or T cells provided the cDNA or gDNA that made up the material.

J lost 4 bases, V lost 10 bases, and 10 bases had no gene match. CDR1 is ENHRY, CDR2 SYGVKD, per germline. The CDR3 is 14 residues long. In the original processing: The authors estimated nucleated cell counts from reference gene primer amplification. The assay was immunoSEQ multiplex PCR, and TCRdb's table has in-frame clones only and misses some. Clone size and V and J calls were adopted from that table, with D and trimming inferred from the DNA. There are about 230,000 clones in the sample; 70% to 90% occur only once, and about 0.91% lies in the top ten. This TCR derives from a man between 35 and 55 years old with acute or convalescent COVID-19. The V call is TRBV10-3, the J call TRBJ2-5, with 9 bases identical to TRBD2. Sequenced input: peripheral blood. The CDR3 loop reads CATSLAGDLETQYF. The DNA of the CDR3 is TGTGCCACCTCCTTAGCGGGGGACCTAGAGACCCAGTACTTC.